The 9 T cell receptor beta chains below were found in one sample sequenced in a study of OX40 agonist ivuxolimab in advanced cancers. Only in-frame clones appear in the TCRdb table, and some are missing; sequencing was by immunoSEQ multiplex PCR. The sample holds tens of thousands of clones, approximately 85% seen once. The specimen was CD4+ or CD8+ T cells sorted from blood, collected in a trial of the OX40 agonist ivuxolimab. The receptor set was obtained from an adult with an advanced solid tumor such as melanoma, head and neck, liver or kidney cancer.

The J gene is TRBJ1-4, the V gene TRBV5-8; possible D gene TRBD1, 6 bases. CDR1 is SGHTS and CDR2 is YDEGEE in the germline V gene. Trimming left V 0 bases short and J 8 bases short, with 14 bases between. The CDR3 sequence is 15 residues long. Written as DNA, the CDR3 is TGTGCCAGCAGCTTGGAATACAGGGTTGGCGAAAAACTGTTTTTT. It is translated as CASSLEYRVGEKLFF.

The chain has TRBV28 and TRBJ2-5; 15 bases line up with TRBD2. The V segment lost 2 bases and the J segment 4 bases; nucleotides outside the gene matches: 11. The CDR3 is 19 amino acids. Germline V gene sequence: CDR1 MDHEN, CDR2 SYDVKM. The CDR3 spells CASSLKGQGLAGGGETQYF. CDR3 coding DNA: TGTGCCAGCAGTTTAAAGGGCCAGGGACTAGCGGGAGGTGGAGAGACCCAGTACTTC.

The chain combines TRBV29-1 with TRBJ2-1; 11 nucleotides agree with TRBD2. The junction had 13 bases not matched to a gene; V was cut back by 6 bases and J by 9 bases. There are 15 residues in the CDR3. Germline V CDR1 and CDR2: SQVTM, ANQGSEA. The CDR3 sequence: CSVPQTSGMFSEQFF. CDR3 nucleotide sequence: TGCAGCGTGCCTCAGACTAGCGGGATGTTTAGTGAGCAGTTCTTC.

The chain joins TRBV19 to TRBJ2-7; 7 bases line up with TRBD2. CDR1 LNHDA and CDR2 SQIVND come from the germline V gene (reference sequence). Trimming at V came to 9 bases and at J to 4 bases, leaving 6 bases not matched to a gene. The CDR3 loop spans 12 amino acids. The CDR3 is CASGAGWYEQYF. The CDR3 region has the DNA TGTGCCAGCGGAGCGGGGTGGTACGAGCAGTACTTC.

In nucleotides, the CDR3 is TGTGCCAGCAGCTACGGGATGCTAGCGTGGGGCTCCTACGAGCAGTACTTC. Amino acid sequence: CASSYGMLAWGSYEQYF. The gene calls are TRBV7-9 and TRBJ2-7; tentatively, D is TRBD2 (6 bases). Germline V lookup: CDR1 SEHNR, CDR2 FQNEAQ (reference sequence). The CDR3 loop spans 17 amino acids. The germline V and J ends were trimmed by 4 bases and 0 bases, with 19 bases remaining between them.

The rearrangement uses TRBV18 and TRBJ2-3; 7 nucleotides align to TRBD2. The CDR3 spans 14 residues. The germline V gene has CDR1 KGHSH and CDR2 LQKENI. With V trimmed by 2 bases and J by 4 bases, 3 bases remained unmatched. CDR3 protein: CASSPVRGADTQYF. Written as DNA, the CDR3 is TGTGCCAGCTCACCAGTTCGGGGGGCAGATACGCAGTATTTT.

This clone has only one observation. The chain uses TRBV19 and TRBJ2-4; 8 bases line up with TRBD1. Trimming removed 2 bases from V and 6 bases from J; junction bases left unmatched: 0. CDR1 and CDR2 from the germline V gene are LNHDA and SQIVND (reference sequence). CDR3 length: 13 amino acids. The DNA of the CDR3 is TGTGCCAGTAGTATACAGGGGGCAAACATTCAGTACTTC. Translating it yields CASSIQGANIQYF.

V gene TRBV18 combines with J gene TRBJ2-7, with D hard to call. The germline V and J ends were trimmed by 6 bases and 0 bases, with 18 bases remaining between them. The CDR3 sequence is 16 residues long. The V gene's germline CDR1 is KGHSH and CDR2 LQKENI. CDR3 residues: CASSQRIGLGSYEQYF. In DNA form, the CDR3 reads TGTGCCAGCTCTCAGAGAATTGGTCTTGGCTCCTACGAGCAGTACTTC. The full variable domain, with the rest looked up from reference TRBV18 and TRBJ2-7, is NAGVMQNPRHLVRRRGQEARLRCSPMKGHSHVYWYRQLPEEGLKFMVYLQKENIIDESGMPKERFSAEFPKEGPSILRIQQVVRGDSAAYFCASSQRIGLGSYEQYFGPGTRLTVT.

This clone came up a few times. V gene TRBV7-3 combines with J gene TRBJ1-6; D call uncertain. This CDR3 has 12 amino acids. Germline CDR1 is SGHTA and CDR2 is FQGTGA. Deletions cut 1 base from V and 14 bases from J, with 9 bases between. This chain's CDR3 is CASSLNGGALHF. DNA of the CDR3: TGTGCCAGCAGCTTAAACGGCGGGGCCCTCCACTTT.